The 24 T cell receptor beta chains reported below all come from one sample, sequenced in a study of T cells in Graves' hyperthyroidism and ophthalmopathy. TCR beta CDR3 regions were amplified from RNA. HTBI primers were used for first-round RT-PCR of the TCR CDR3. TCRdb redid the calling of the multiplex PCR reads with MiXCR, one entry per CDR3 protein. Of around 690,000 distinct CDR3 sequences listed, under 25% are singletons. Sequenced: blood. These receptor sequences come from a man under 40 with Graves' ophthalmopathy.

This clonotype has a count of ten or more. This rearrangement joins TRBV30 to TRBJ1-6; D possibly corresponds to TRBD1 (5 bases). Germline CDR1 GTSNPN, CDR2 SVGIG (reference sequence). The ends were cut back, 3 bases at V and 7 bases at J, with 19 bases in the middle. CDR3 size: 16 residues. CDR3 residues: CAWRDNRGTSNSPLHF. The CDR3 DNA follows: TGTGCCTGGAGAGACAACCGAGGGACGTCAAATTCACCCCTCCACTTT.

This clonotype was observed a handful of times. The chain uses TRBV14 and TRBJ2-7; D is possibly TRBD2 (6 bases). The V gene's germline CDR1 is SGHDN and CDR2 FVKESK. Trimming took 0 bases from V and 5 from J, leaving 14 bases between them. This CDR3 comprises 15 residues. CDR3 region: CASSQDAGRADEQYF. DNA for the CDR3: TGTGCCAGCAGCCAAGATGCGGGAAGGGCGGACGAGCAGTACTTC.

The chain combines TRBV6-2 or TRBV6-3 with TRBJ1-1; D remains ambiguous. The CDR3 spans 13 residues. Trimming shortened V by 4 bases and J by 4 bases, and 10 bases separated the two germline ends. Germline CDR1 reads MNHEY; CDR2 reads SVGEGT. This CDR3 is CASSSQIGTEAFF. The CDR3 DNA reads as TGTGCCAGCAGTTCTCAGATTGGCACTGAAGCTTTCTTT.

The chain combines TRBV7-2 with TRBJ1-5; TRBD1 matches at 7 bases. CDR1 is SGHTA and CDR2 is FQGNSA in the germline V gene. The V and J ends lost 5 bases and 4 bases, in that order; junction bases with no gene match: 11. This CDR3 spans 16 amino acids. The CDR3 DNA reads as TGTGCCAGCAGCCTAGACAGGGTAAGGGCAAATCAGCCCCAGCATTTT. This codes for CASSLDRVRANQPQHF.

The chain uses TRBV6-1 and TRBJ2-3; no reliable D call. Germline V lookup: CDR1 MNHNS, CDR2 SASEGT. This CDR3 has 11 amino acids. V was trimmed by 6 bases and J by 5 bases, leaving 6 bases between them. The CDR3 DNA is TGTGCCAGCAGGACTCAAGATACGCAGTATTTT. This sequence encodes CASRTQDTQYF.

This clonotype was observed at least ten times. The rearrangement joins TRBV18 to TRBJ2-1; D possibly matches TRBD1 or TRBD2 (6 bases each). The CDR3 runs to 14 residues. V was trimmed by 4 bases and J by 4 bases, leaving 11 bases between them. Germline lookup yields CDR1 KGHSH and CDR2 LQKENI. The CDR3, as DNA: TGTGCCAGCTCACTAGGGGGGAAGTACAATGAGCAGTTCTTC. As protein: CASSLGGKYNEQFF.

This clonotype turned up a few times. V gene TRBV6-2 or TRBV6-3 combines with J gene TRBJ2-2; 10 bases line up with TRBD2. The germline V gene encodes CDR1 MNHEY and CDR2 SVGEGT. CDR3 length: 16 residues. V shed 2 bases and J 7 bases; nucleotides not matched to a gene: 7. The CDR3 is CASSYPLAGVFGELFF. For the CDR3, the DNA is TGTGCCAGCAGTTACCCCCTAGCGGGAGTCTTCGGGGAGCTGTTTTTT.

This clonotype was seen repeatedly, ten times or more. The V gene is TRBV28, the J gene TRBJ2-2, with 9 bases aligning to TRBD1. The CDR3 consists of 17 residues. J lost 7 bases, V lost 5 bases, and 14 bases had no gene match. The V gene's germline CDR1 is MDHEN and CDR2 SYDVKM. For the CDR3, the DNA is TGTGCCAGCAGTCCCACCCAGGGACAGGGTCGGCACGGGGAGCTGTTTTTT. Amino acids: CASSPTQGQGRHGELFF.

This clonotype was detected only a few times. The J gene is TRBJ2-3, the V gene TRBV9; D may match TRBD1 or TRBD2 (5 bases each). Trimming left V 4 bases short and J 2 bases short, with 17 bases between. The germline V gene has CDR1 SGDLS and CDR2 YYNGEE. This CDR3 has 16 residues. CDR3 in DNA: TGTGCCAGCAGCCCACGAGGGGCAGGTATCACAGATACGCAGTATTTT. This sequence encodes CASSPRGAGITDTQYF.

This clonotype was counted a few times. V and J are TRBV3-1 and TRBJ2-5; tentatively, D is TRBD1 (6 bases). The CDR3 contains 14 residues. Germline V gives CDR1 LGHDT, CDR2 YNNKEL (reference sequence). V was cut by 1 base and J by 4 bases, with 10 bases left in between. In DNA, the CDR3 is TGTGCCAGCAGCCAAGGCGCAGGGGCAGAGACCCAGTACTTC. Translating gives CASSQGAGAETQYF.

This chain connects TRBV5-1 to TRBJ1-6; possible D gene TRBD1, 5 bases. This CDR3 has 16 amino acids. Per the germline V gene, CDR1 is SGHRS and CDR2 is YFSETQ. Trimming stripped 8 bases from V and 7 bases from J, with 22 bases between. The CDR3 coding sequence is TGCGCCAGGGTCCAGGGCAATTATGGATTAAATTCACCCCTCCACTTT. Protein product: CARVQGNYGLNSPLHF.

On this clonotype: Given a much more abundant clone one base away, this may be a read error. For the CDR3, the DNA is TGTGCCAGCAGCTTTGCGGGAGGGGGGGCCGAGCAGTACTTC. Its protein product is CASSFAGGGAEQYF. The J gene is TRBJ2-7, the V gene TRBV7-2; 9 bases agree with TRBD2. Trimming cost V 3 bases and J 6 bases; bases outside gene matches: 6. The CDR3 has 14 amino acids. Germline V gene sequence: CDR1 SGHTA, CDR2 FQGNSA.

The sample holds a few counts of this clonotype. The V call is TRBV10-3, the J call TRBJ2-1; 7 nucleotides align to TRBD2. J was trimmed by 0 bases and V by 6 bases; bases with no gene match: 5. Germline V CDR1 and CDR2: ENHRY, SYGVKD. The CDR3 length is 15 residues. The CDR3: CAISPSGSSYNEQFF. In DNA form, the CDR3 reads TGTGCCATCAGCCCTAGCGGAAGCTCCTACAATGAGCAGTTCTTC.

Regarding this clonotype: One end of the junction does not line up with germline, which may come from a read error. The V and J genes are TRBV2 and TRBJ2-5, with 14 bases fitting TRBD2. This CDR3 contains 14 residues. Germline CDR1 and CDR2: SNHLY and FYNNEI. The CDR3: CASSAQTSGRAPNF. CDR3 in DNA: TGTGCCAGCAGTGCCCAGACTAGCGGGAGGGCACCAAACTTC.

The chain uses TRBV25-1 and TRBJ1-2; D not resolved. Germline V gene lookup returns CDR1 MGHDK and CDR2 SYGVNS. Deletions cut 3 bases from V and 8 bases from J, with 7 bases between. The CDR3 covers 11 residues. CDR3 residues: CASSESGGYTF. The CDR3 coding sequence is TGTGCCAGCAGTGAGTCGGGGGGCTACACCTTC.

V is TRBV29-1 and J is TRBJ1-1; D is unresolved. Germline V gives CDR1 SQVTM, CDR2 ANQGSEA. The CDR3 spans 13 residues. Trimming removed 2 bases at V and 0 bases at J, with 7 bases between. The CDR3 region is CSVERRMNTEAFF. DNA for the CDR3: TGCAGCGTTGAAAGGAGAATGAACACTGAAGCTTTCTTT.

In this sample, this clonotype turned up many times. This chain connects TRBV28 to TRBJ1-1; D is possibly TRBD1 (6 bases). Germline V lookup: CDR1 MDHEN, CDR2 SYDVKM. The CDR3 sequence is 14 residues long. Deletions cut 6 bases from V and 6 bases from J, with 17 bases between. This chain's CDR3 is CASSQAQGYAEAFF. The DNA for the CDR3 is TGTGCCAGCAGCCAAGCACAGGGTTACGCTGAAGCTTTCTTT.

J is TRBJ2-5 and V is TRBV12-5, with no clear D. Germline V lookup: CDR1 LGHNT, CDR2 FRNRAP. The CDR3 loop spans 18 amino acids. Trimming took 5 bases from V and 4 from J, leaving 26 bases between them. CDR3 sequence reads: CASGLDRQAWVPGETQYF. CDR3 DNA: TGTGCTAGTGGTCTAGACCGGCAAGCTTGGGTCCCGGGAGAGACCCAGTACTTC.

The chain recombines TRBV7-2 with TRBJ1-2; D is undetermined. CDR1 SGHTA and CDR2 FQGNSA come from the germline V gene. The V end lost 5 bases, the J end lost 0 bases, and 13 bases lay between the germline ends. The CDR3 length is 15 residues. The CDR3 is CASSPLPGPNYGYTF. CDR3 sequence (DNA): TGTGCCAGCAGCCCCCTCCCGGGCCCTAACTATGGCTACACCTTC.

This chain connects TRBV9 to TRBJ2-1; no clear D. This CDR3 is 17 amino acids long. The germline gives CDR1 SGDLS, CDR2 YYNGEE. The V end lost 0 bases, the J end lost 0 bases, and 13 bases lay between the germline ends. DNA of the CDR3: TGTGCCAGCAGCGTAGGTACTACACAGAGCTCCTACAATGAGCAGTTCTTC. This codes for CASSVGTTQSSYNEQFF.

The J gene is TRBJ1-5, the V gene TRBV7-2; possible D gene TRBD1, 6 bases. In germline, CDR1 is SGHTA, CDR2 FQGNSA. The CDR3 is 15 amino acids. V lost 5 bases to trimming and J lost 4 bases, with 15 bases between them. CDR3 region: CASSLMDRSNQPQHF. The CDR3 nucleotides are TGTGCCAGCAGCCTAATGGACAGATCAAATCAGCCCCAGCATTTT. Full variable domain (rest looked up from reference TRBV7-2 and TRBJ1-5): GAGVSQSPSNKVTEKGKDVELRCDPISGHTALYWYRQSLGQGLEFLIYFQGNSAPDKSGLPSDRFSAERTGGSVSTLTIQRTQQEDSAVYLCASSLMDRSNQPQHFGDGTRLSIL.

This clonotype was counted a few times. This may arise from a read error, as a much more abundant clone is one base away. The rearrangement uses TRBV6-2 or TRBV6-3 and TRBJ2-3; D is perhaps TRBD2 (5 bases). The CDR3 sequence is 13 residues long. CDR1 MNHEY and CDR2 SVGEGT come from the germline V gene. The V end was cut by 7 bases, the J end by 8 bases, with 16 bases between. The CDR3 protein is CASNEGRGGTQYF. The CDR3 bases are TGTGCCAGCAACGAGGGCCGTGGAGGTACGCAGTATTTT.

The J gene is TRBJ2-7, the V gene TRBV7-2, with D perhaps given as TRBD1 or TRBD2 (5 bases each). The CDR3 is 15 residues long. The V end was cut by 2 bases, the J end by 0 bases, with 11 bases between. Germline CDR1 reads SGHTA; CDR2 reads FQGNSA. The CDR3 bases are TGTGCCAGCAGCTTAATAGGGACGGCCTCCTACGAGCAGTACTTC. This encodes CASSLIGTASYEQYF.

This clonotype has only a few counts. The chain recombines TRBV7-2 with TRBJ2-7; TRBD1 aligns across 10 bases. Unmatched junction bases numbered 10, after V lost 4 bases and J lost 1 base. The CDR3 sequence is 17 residues long. Germline CDR1 is SGHTA and CDR2 is FQGNSA. The CDR3 here is CASSSEGQGLQSYEQYF. The CDR3 coding sequence is TGTGCCAGCAGCTCCGAGGGACAGGGGCTCCAGTCCTACGAGCAGTACTTC.